Following are 27 T cell receptor beta chains from one sample sequenced in a study of T cell responses to AZD1222 COVID-19 vaccine (dated by TCRdb to the early 2020s). The sample's time point, from its label and the paper: baseline before first vaccination. Libraries were constructed by the immunoSEQ multiplex PCR assay. Drawn from immuneACCESS, this table holds only the in-frame rearrangements with V and J called that TCRdb kept. Clones are partly lost; checked studies trace under half to an unresolved V gene and leave the rest unexplained. This sample holds some 120,000 clones; about 89% were observed only once. The ten largest clones take up about 10% of the sample. The sequencing used peripheral blood, collected on day 0 of AZD1222 vaccination. Every receptor here comes from an adult in good health.

V is TRBV12-3 or TRBV12-4 and J is TRBJ2-7; no firm D call. Trimming pared 5 bases from V and 2 bases from J, leaving 10 bases between. The CDR3 totals 13 residues. CDR3 nucleotide sequence: TGTGCCAGCAGTCCAGGAAACACCTACGAGCAGTACTTC. Amino acids: CASSPGNTYEQYF.

CDR3 region: CASSLLGGPDTQYF. CDR3 in DNA: TGTGCCAGCAGTTTACTAGGGGGCCCCGATACGCAGTATTTT. The V gene is TRBV27, the J gene TRBJ2-3, with TRBD1 matching 7 bases. Trimming at V came to 2 bases and at J to 6 bases, leaving 5 bases not matched to a gene. This CDR3 is 14 amino acids long. CDR1 and CDR2 from the germline V gene are MNHEY and SMNVEV (reference sequence).

The chain is built from TRBV7-9 and TRBJ1-5; D not resolved. CDR3 size: 16 residues. Germline loops: CDR1 SEHNR, CDR2 FQNEAQ (reference sequence). The germline V and J ends were trimmed by 4 bases and 3 bases, with 16 bases remaining between them. CDR3 nucleotide sequence: TGTGCCAGCAGCTCCGCGGGTTTTGTAAACAATCAGCCCCAGCATTTT. Protein product: CASSSAGFVNNQPQHF.

The chain combines TRBV11-2 with TRBJ2-1; 13 nucleotides match TRBD2. CDR3 size: 17 residues. Germline values: CDR1 SGHAT, CDR2 FQNNGV. V shed 2 bases, J shed 8 bases, and the junction held 9 bases outside the gene matches. The CDR3 sequence is CASSLSAGTSGTHEQFF. CDR3 in DNA: TGTGCCAGCAGCTTATCTGCCGGGACTAGCGGGACCCATGAGCAGTTCTTC. The full variable domain, with the rest looked up from reference TRBV11-2 and TRBJ2-1, is EAGVAQSPRYKIIEKRQSVAFWCNPISGHATLYWYQQILGQGPKLLIQFQNNGVVDDSQLPKDRFSAERLKGVDSTLKIQPAKLEDSAVYLCASSLSAGTSGTHEQFFGPGTRLTVL.

The J gene is TRBJ1-2, the V gene TRBV7-2; D is unclear. CDR1 SGHTA and CDR2 FQGNSA come from the germline V gene. The CDR3 contains 18 residues. The V gene lost 6 bases and the J gene lost 3 bases, with 26 bases spanning the gap. Here the CDR3 reads CASSSPFDHEYLDYGYTF. For the CDR3, the DNA is TGTGCCAGCAGTTCCCCCTTTGATCACGAGTATTTAGACTATGGCTACACCTTC.

This clone has a single count. The chain is built from TRBV7-2 and TRBJ1-6; the D is unclear. CDR3 length equals 15 residues. The V gene lost 7 bases and the J gene lost 6 bases, with 16 bases spanning the gap. CDR1 is SGHTA, CDR2 FQGNSA, per germline. CDR3 protein: CASTLTEIVNSPLHF. The CDR3 DNA reads as TGTGCCAGCACCCTTACGGAGATAGTTAATTCACCCCTCCACTTT.

The chain recombines TRBV2 with TRBJ1-2; the match to TRBD1 covers 12 bases. Germline lookup yields CDR1 SNHLY and CDR2 FYNNEI. The ends lost 4 bases at V and 7 bases at J; junction bases unmatched: 4. The CDR3 extends over 14 amino acids. The CDR3 loop is CASSGDRGRFGYTF. For the CDR3, the DNA is TGTGCCAGCAGTGGGGACAGGGGGCGCTTTGGCTACACCTTC. The whole variable domain, remainder taken from reference TRBV2 and TRBJ1-2, is EPEVTQTPSHQVTQMGQEVILRCVPISNHLYFYWYRQILGQKVEFLVSFYNNEISEKSEIFDDQFSVERPDGSNFTLKIRSTKLEDSAMYFCASSGDRGRFGYTFGSGTRLTVV.

V is TRBV18 and J is TRBJ2-7, with no clear D. The V and J ends lost 4 bases and 1 base respectively, with 8 bases between them. Germline CDR1 KGHSH, CDR2 LQKENI. The CDR3 length is 13 residues. In nucleotides, the CDR3 is TGTGCCAGCTCACGGACCGATTCCTACGAGCAGTACTTC. This encodes CASSRTDSYEQYF.

The count of this clone is one. The chain joins TRBV7-3 to TRBJ2-1; D gene unclear. This CDR3 is built from 13 residues. The ends were cut back, 2 bases at V and 8 bases at J, with 10 bases in the middle. Germline loops: CDR1 SGHTA, CDR2 FQGTGA. CDR3 sequence: CASSLGPQDEQFF. The CDR3 DNA follows: TGTGCCAGCAGCTTAGGGCCTCAGGATGAGCAGTTCTTC.

The chain joins TRBV6-5 to TRBJ1-1; TRBD1 matches 8 bases. With V trimmed by 6 bases and J by 1 base, 7 bases remained unmatched. This CDR3 is built from 15 residues. Germline-derived CDR1 and CDR2 are MNHEY and SVGAGI. This CDR3 is CASSLTGGRNTEAFF. The CDR3 DNA follows: TGTGCCAGCAGCCTCACAGGGGGGAGGAACACTGAAGCTTTCTTT.

This clone was recorded once. This rearrangement joins TRBV10-3 to TRBJ1-1, with D possibly being TRBD1 (5 bases). CDR1 and CDR2 (germline): ENHRY, SYGVKD. Deletions cut 1 base from V and 5 bases from J, with 5 bases between. CDR3 length: 12 amino acids. This CDR3 reads CAISEWGTEAFF. In DNA form, the CDR3 reads TGTGCCATCAGTGAGTGGGGGACTGAAGCTTTCTTT.

This clone was counted between two and nine times. V usage is TRBV24-1 and J usage is TRBJ2-3, with 12 bases aligning to TRBD2. Germline V gene sequence: CDR1 KGHDR, CDR2 SFDVKD. The V and J ends lost 3 bases and 5 bases, in that order; junction bases with no gene match: 2. CDR3 length: 15 amino acids. The CDR3 loop is CATSDRLAGEDTQYF. The CDR3, as DNA: TGTGCCACCAGTGATCGACTAGCGGGGGAAGATACGCAGTATTTT.

This chain connects TRBV5-8 to TRBJ1-5; 7 bases align to TRBD1. This CDR3 spans 15 amino acids. Per germline, CDR1 SGHTS and CDR2 YDEGEE. The V and J ends lost 0 bases and 6 bases, in that order; junction bases with no gene match: 6. CDR3 protein: CASSLGQGLGQPQHF. The CDR3 bases are TGTGCCAGCAGCTTGGGACAGGGTCTGGGTCAGCCCCAGCATTTT.

The genes are TRBV6-2 or TRBV6-3 and TRBJ2-2, with unresolved D. The germline V gene has CDR1 MNHEY and CDR2 SVGEGT. The germline V and J ends were trimmed by 6 bases and 5 bases, with 13 bases remaining between them. CDR3 size: 14 residues. The CDR3 DNA reads TGTGCCAGCAGCCTTCCGGGCCTAACCGGGGAGCTGTTTTTT. It codes for CASSLPGLTGELFF.

The chain couples TRBV6-4 to TRBJ2-1, with TRBD2 matching 11 bases. V dropped 3 bases and J dropped 7; count of bases not matched to a gene: 5. This CDR3 comprises 15 residues. Germline assignment: CDR1 MRHNA and CDR2 SNTAGT. Here the CDR3 DNA reads TGTGCCAGCAGTGAAAGTCTAGCGGGAGGAAATGAGCAGTTCTTC. Translation: CASSESLAGGNEQFF.

V and J are TRBV13 and TRBJ2-4; D is unclear. V lost 2 bases to trimming and J lost 3 bases, with 8 bases between them. CDR1 and CDR2 (germline): PRHDT, FYEKMQ (reference sequence). This CDR3 spans 14 amino acids. CDR3 region: CASSLQWGKNIQYF. Written as DNA, the CDR3 is TGTGCCAGCAGCTTACAGTGGGGCAAAAACATTCAGTACTTC.

This clone was counted once. The chain couples TRBV6-5 to TRBJ2-5; D not resolved. The V end lost 6 bases, the J end lost 0 bases, and 11 bases lay between the germline ends. The CDR3 consists of 14 residues. Looked up from germline, CDR1 is MNHEY and CDR2 is SVGAGI. The DNA for the CDR3 is TGTGCCAGCAGCCTTCTTATGGACCAAGAGACCCAGTACTTC. Protein product: CASSLLMDQETQYF.

The chain links TRBV24-1 to TRBJ2-2, with 12 bases fitting TRBD2. Germline-derived CDR1 and CDR2 are KGHDR and SFDVKD. The length of the CDR3 is 17 residues. After removal of 5 bases from V and 0 bases from J, the junction contained 3 bases not matched to a gene. The DNA of the CDR3 is TGTGCCACCAGTGCCGGGACTAGCGGGCCGAACACCGGGGAGCTGTTTTTT. Protein: CATSAGTSGPNTGELFF.

This chain uses TRBV7-8 with TRBJ1-3, with D tentatively TRBD1 (5 bases). Trimming left V 5 bases short and J 0 bases short, with 14 bases between. This CDR3 is built from 16 residues. Germline CDR1 and CDR2: SGHVS and FQNEAQ. CDR3 bases: TGTGCCAGCAGCCTAGGGGTGGTAGCCTCTGGAAACACCATATATTTT. It yields the protein CASSLGVVASGNTIYF.

This clone came up once. The J gene is TRBJ2-3, the V gene TRBV5-1; 11 nucleotides align to TRBD2. The CDR3 contains 15 residues. Germline V gene data show CDR1 as SGHRS and CDR2 as YFSETQ. After removal of 4 bases from V and 2 bases from J, the junction contained 3 bases not matched to a gene. As DNA, the CDR3 is TGCGCCAGCAGCCTGACTAGCGGGATCACAGATACGCAGTATTTT. The encoded protein is CASSLTSGITDTQYF.

The gene calls are TRBV27 and TRBJ1-1; TRBD1 matches 8 bases. The CDR3 loop spans 13 amino acids. Germline assignment: CDR1 MNHEY and CDR2 SMNVEV (reference sequence). J gave up 0 bases and V 8 bases, and 2 bases lay outside the gene matches. The DNA for the CDR3 is TGTGCCAGCGGACAGGGAGTGAACACTGAAGCTTTCTTT. Its translation is CASGQGVNTEAFF.

J is TRBJ2-4 and V is TRBV28; no definite D call. CDR1 and CDR2 from the germline V gene are MDHEN and SYDVKM. The CDR3 is 13 amino acids. V was pared by 3 bases and J by 7 bases, with 10 bases between. The CDR3 DNA is TGTGCCAGCAGTTTCGATCTGGTCAACATTCAGTACTTC. Translated, it gives CASSFDLVNIQYF.

V and J are TRBV19 and TRBJ2-6; the D is unclear. The CDR3 loop spans 16 amino acids. Germline CDR1 and CDR2: LNHDA and SQIVND (reference sequence). Trimming pared 1 base from V and 4 bases from J, leaving 11 bases between. CDR3 residues: CASSIGAAIGANVLTF. The CDR3 DNA reads as TGTGCCAGTAGTATAGGGGCGGCCATAGGGGCCAACGTCCTGACTTTC. The full variable domain, its missing parts supplied by reference TRBV19 and TRBJ2-6, is DGGITQSPKYLFRKEGQNVTLSCEQNLNHDAMYWYRQDPGQGLRLIYYSQIVNDFQKGDIAEGYSVSREKKESFPLTVTSAQKNPTAFYLCASSIGAAIGANVLTFGAGSRLTVL.

The chain is built from TRBV7-6 and TRBJ1-1, with 7 bases aligning to TRBD1. V dropped 0 bases and J dropped 0; count of bases not matched to a gene: 7. The germline V gene has CDR1 SGHVS and CDR2 FNYEAQ. The CDR3 is made up of 17 amino acids. The CDR3 DNA follows: TGTGCCAGCAGCTTAGCTCGGACAGGAGGAATGAACACTGAAGCTTTCTTT. Translation gives CASSLARTGGMNTEAFF. The entire variable domain, with the rest obtained from reference TRBV7-6 and TRBJ1-1, is as follows: GAGVSQSPRYKVTKRGQDVALRCDPISGHVSLYWYRQALGQGPEFLTYFNYEAQQDKSGLPNDRFSAERPEGSISTLTIQRTEQRDSAMYRCASSLARTGGMNTEAFFGQGTRLTVV.

The CDR3 DNA is TGTGCCAGCAGTGAAGTGGGGGGATTCAATCAGCCCCAGCATTTT. Translating it yields CASSEVGGFNQPQHF. The genes are TRBV6-1 and TRBJ1-5, with a weak D call TRBD1 (5 bases). CDR1 MNHNS and CDR2 SASEGT come from the germline V gene. CDR3 length: 15 amino acids. Between the trimmed V and J ends, which lost 1 base and 3 bases, there was a span of 10 bases.

The chain is built from TRBV18 and TRBJ2-1; 7 bases match TRBD1. CDR3 length equals 16 residues. The germline CDR1 and CDR2 sequences are KGHSH and LQKENI. V was clipped by 2 bases and J by 3 bases; unmatched bases: 7. The CDR3 here is CASSPKQGPGYNEQFF. CDR3 nucleotides: TGTGCCAGCTCACCAAAACAGGGGCCGGGCTACAATGAGCAGTTCTTC.

The rearrangement uses TRBV2 and TRBJ2-7; no clear D gene. V was shortened by 5 bases and J by 9 bases, with 11 bases between the two germline ends. The CDR3 extends over 11 amino acids. The germline gives CDR1 SNHLY, CDR2 FYNNEI. CDR3 sequence: CASSPLGGQYF. The DNA for the CDR3 is TGTGCCAGCAGTCCCTTGGGCGGGCAGTACTTC.